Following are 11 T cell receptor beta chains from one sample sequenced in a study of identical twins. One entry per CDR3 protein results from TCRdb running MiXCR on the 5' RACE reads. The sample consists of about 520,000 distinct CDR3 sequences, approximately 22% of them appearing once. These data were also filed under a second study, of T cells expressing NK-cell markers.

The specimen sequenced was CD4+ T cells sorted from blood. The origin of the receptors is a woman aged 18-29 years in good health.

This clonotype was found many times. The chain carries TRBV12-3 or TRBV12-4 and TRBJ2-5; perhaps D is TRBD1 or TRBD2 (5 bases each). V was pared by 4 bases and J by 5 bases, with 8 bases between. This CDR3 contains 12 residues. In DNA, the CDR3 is TGTGCCAGCAGTTCGGGGACGGAGACCCAGTACTTC. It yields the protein CASSSGTETQYF.

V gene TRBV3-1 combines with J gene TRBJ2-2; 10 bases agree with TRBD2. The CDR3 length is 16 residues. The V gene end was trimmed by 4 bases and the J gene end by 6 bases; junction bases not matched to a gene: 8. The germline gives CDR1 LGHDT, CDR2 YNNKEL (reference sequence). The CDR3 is CASSPRASGSPGELFF. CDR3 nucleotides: TGTGCCAGCAGCCCTCGGGCTAGCGGGAGCCCCGGGGAGCTGTTTTTT.

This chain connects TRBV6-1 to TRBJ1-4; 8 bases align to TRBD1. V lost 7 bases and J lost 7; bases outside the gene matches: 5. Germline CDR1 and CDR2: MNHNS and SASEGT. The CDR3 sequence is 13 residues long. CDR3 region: CASTQGAGEKLFF. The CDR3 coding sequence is TGTGCCAGCACTCAGGGGGCAGGTGAAAAACTGTTTTTT.

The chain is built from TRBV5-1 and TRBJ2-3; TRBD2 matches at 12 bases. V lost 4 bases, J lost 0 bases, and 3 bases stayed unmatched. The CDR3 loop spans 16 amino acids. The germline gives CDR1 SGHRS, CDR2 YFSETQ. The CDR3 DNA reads TGCGCCAGCAGCGGCACTAGCGGGGGGAGCACAGATACGCAGTATTTT. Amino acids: CASSGTSGGSTDTQYF.

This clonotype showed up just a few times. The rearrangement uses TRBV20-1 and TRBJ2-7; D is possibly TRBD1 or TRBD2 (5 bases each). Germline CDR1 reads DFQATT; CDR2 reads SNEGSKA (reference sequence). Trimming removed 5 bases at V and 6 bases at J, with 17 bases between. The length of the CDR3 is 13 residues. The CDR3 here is CSAPGRGRLEQYF. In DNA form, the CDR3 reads TGCAGTGCTCCGGGACGGGGCCGCCTCGAGCAGTACTTC.

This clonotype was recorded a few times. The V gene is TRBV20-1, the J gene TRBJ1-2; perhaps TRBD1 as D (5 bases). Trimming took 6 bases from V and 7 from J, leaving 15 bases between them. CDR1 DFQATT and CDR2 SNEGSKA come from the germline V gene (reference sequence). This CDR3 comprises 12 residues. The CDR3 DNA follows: TGCAGTGCCGACCGGGACTTTGTTGGCTACACCTTC. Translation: CSADRDFVGYTF.

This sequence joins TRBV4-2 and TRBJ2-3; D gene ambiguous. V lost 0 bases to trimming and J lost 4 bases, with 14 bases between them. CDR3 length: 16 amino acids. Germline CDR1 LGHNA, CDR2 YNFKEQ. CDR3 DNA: TGTGCCAGCAGCCAAGAGCTCTTGGAAGGGCCAGATACGCAGTATTTT. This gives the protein CASSQELLEGPDTQYF.

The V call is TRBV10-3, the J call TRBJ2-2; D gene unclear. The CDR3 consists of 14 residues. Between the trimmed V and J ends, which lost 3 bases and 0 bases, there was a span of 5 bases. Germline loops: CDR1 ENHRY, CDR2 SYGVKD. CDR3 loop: CAISERPNTGELFF. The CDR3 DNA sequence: TGTGCCATCAGTGAAAGGCCGAACACCGGGGAGCTGTTTTTT.

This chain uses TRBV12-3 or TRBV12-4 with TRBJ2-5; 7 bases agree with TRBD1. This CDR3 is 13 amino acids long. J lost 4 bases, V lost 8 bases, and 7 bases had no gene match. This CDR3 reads CASLRGTRETQYF. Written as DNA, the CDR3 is TGTGCCAGCCTCAGGGGGACGAGAGAGACCCAGTACTTC.

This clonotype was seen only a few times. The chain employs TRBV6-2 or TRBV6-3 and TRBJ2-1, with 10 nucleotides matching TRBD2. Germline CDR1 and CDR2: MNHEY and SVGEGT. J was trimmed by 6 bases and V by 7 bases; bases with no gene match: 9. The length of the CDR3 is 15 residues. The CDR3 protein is CASTKSGRVGNEQFF. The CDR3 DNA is TGTGCCAGCACCAAAAGCGGGAGGGTTGGCAATGAGCAGTTCTTC.

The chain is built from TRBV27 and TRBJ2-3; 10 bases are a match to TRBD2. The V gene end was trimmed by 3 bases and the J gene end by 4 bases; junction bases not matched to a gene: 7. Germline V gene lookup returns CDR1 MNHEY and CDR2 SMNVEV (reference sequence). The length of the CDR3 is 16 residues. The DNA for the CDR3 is TGTGCCAGCAGTTTCGGGGGAAGCGGGAGGGCAGATACGCAGTATTTT. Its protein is CASSFGGSGRADTQYF.